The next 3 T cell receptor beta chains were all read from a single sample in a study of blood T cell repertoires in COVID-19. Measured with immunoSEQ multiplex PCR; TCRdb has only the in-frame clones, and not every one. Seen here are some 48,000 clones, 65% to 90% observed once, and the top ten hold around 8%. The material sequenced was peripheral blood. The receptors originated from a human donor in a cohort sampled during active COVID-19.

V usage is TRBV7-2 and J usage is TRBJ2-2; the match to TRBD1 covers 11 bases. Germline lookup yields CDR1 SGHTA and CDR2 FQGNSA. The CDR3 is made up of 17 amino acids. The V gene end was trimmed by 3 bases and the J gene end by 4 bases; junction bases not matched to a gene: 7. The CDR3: CASSFNVGTGGTGELFF. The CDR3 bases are TGTGCCAGCAGCTTCAATGTCGGGACAGGGGGCACCGGGGAGCTGTTTTTT.

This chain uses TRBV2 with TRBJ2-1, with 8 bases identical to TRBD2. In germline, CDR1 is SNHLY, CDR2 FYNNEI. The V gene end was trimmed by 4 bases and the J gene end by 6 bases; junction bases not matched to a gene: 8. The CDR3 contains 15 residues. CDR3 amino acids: CASSGLATVANEQFF. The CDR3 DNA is TGTGCCAGCAGTGGACTAGCGACGGTGGCCAATGAGCAGTTCTTC.

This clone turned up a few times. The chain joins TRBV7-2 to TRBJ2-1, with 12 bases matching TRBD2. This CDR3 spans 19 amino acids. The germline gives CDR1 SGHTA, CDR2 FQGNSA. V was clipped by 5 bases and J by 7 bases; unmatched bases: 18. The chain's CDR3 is CASSLLAGGPRSQRNEQFF. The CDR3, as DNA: TGTGCCAGCAGCCTTCTAGCGGGAGGGCCCAGGTCGCAGAGGAATGAGCAGTTCTTC.